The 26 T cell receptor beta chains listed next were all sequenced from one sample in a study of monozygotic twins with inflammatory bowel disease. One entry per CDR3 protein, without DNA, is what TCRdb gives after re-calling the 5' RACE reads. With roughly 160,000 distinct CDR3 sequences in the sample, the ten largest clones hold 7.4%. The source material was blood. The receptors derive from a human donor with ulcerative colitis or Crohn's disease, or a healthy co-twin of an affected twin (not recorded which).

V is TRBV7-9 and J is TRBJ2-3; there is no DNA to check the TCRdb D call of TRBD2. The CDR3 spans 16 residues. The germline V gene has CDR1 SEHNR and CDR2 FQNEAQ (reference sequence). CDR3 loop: CASSTNRGGRADTQYF. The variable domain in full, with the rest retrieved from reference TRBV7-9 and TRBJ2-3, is DTGVSQNPRHKITKRGQNVTFRCDPISEHNRLYWYRQTLGQGPEFLTYFQNEAQLEKSRLLSDRFSAERPKGSFSTLEIQRTEQGDSAMYLCASSTNRGGRADTQYFGPGTRLTVL.

The CDR3 loop is CASSLPRLAGGHNEQFF. V usage is TRBV5-1 and J usage is TRBJ2-1; lacking DNA, the TRBD2 call made by TCRdb goes unchecked. The CDR3 loop spans 17 amino acids. Germline CDR1 and CDR2: SGHRS and YFSETQ.

The CDR3 loop is CASREGGRSTDTQYF. This chain joins TRBV5-1 and TRBJ2-3; TCRdb indicates TRBD2, and absent DNA this call remains unverified. Per the germline V gene, CDR1 is SGHRS and CDR2 is YFSETQ. This CDR3 spans 15 amino acids.

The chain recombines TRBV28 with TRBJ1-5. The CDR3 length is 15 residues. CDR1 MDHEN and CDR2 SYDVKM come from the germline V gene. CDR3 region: CASSLAQGGNQPQHF.

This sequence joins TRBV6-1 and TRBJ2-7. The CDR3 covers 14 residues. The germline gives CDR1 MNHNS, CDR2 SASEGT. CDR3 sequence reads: CASSPDGLTDEQYF.

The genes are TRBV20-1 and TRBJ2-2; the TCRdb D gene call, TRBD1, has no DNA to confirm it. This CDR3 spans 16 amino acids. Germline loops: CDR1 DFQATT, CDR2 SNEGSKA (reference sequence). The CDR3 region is CSARDYRGGNTGELFF.

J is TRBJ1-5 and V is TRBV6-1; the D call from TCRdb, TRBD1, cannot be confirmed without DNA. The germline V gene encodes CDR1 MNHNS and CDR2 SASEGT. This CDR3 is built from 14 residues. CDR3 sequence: CASSARVSDQPQHF.

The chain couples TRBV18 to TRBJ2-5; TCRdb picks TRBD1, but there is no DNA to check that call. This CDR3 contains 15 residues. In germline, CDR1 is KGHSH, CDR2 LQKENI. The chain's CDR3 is CASSPGGQGMETQYF.

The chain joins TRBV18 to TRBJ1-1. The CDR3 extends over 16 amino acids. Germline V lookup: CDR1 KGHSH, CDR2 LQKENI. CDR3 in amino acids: CANSPYVWLPNTEAFF.

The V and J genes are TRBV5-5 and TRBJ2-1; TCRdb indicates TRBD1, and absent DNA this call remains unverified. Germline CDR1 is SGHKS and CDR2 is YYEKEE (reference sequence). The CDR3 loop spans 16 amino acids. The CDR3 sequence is CASSLRAGAAYNEQFF.

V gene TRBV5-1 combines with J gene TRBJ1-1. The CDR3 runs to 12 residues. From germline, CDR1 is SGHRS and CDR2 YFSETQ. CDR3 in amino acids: CASRYGSTEAFF.

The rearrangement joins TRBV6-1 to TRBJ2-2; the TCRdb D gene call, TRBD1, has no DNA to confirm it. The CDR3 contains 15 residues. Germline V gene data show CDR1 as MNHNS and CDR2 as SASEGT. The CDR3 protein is CASSRQGVDTGELFF.

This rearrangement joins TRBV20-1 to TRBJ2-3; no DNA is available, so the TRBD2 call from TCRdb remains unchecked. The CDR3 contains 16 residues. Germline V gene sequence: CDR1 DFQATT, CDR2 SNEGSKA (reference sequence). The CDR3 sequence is CSARPLAGPIYDTQYF.

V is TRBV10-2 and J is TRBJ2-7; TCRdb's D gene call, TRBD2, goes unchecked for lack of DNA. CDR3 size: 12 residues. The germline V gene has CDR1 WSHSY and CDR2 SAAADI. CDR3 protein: CASRDFSYEQYF.

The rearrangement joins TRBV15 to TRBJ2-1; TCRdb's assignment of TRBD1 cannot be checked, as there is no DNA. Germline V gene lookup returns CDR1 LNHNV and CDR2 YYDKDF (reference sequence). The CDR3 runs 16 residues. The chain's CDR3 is CATSRTTGQGIYEQFF.

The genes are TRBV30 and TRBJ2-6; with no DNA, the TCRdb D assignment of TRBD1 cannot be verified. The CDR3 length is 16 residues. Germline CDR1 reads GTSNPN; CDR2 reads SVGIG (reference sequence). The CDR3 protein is CAWSFGGISGANVLTF.

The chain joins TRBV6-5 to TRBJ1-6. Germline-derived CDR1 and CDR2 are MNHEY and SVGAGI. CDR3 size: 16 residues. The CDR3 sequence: CASSYLTAFGESPLHF.

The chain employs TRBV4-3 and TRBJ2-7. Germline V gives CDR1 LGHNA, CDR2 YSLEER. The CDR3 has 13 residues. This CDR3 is CASSQDGVGEQYF.

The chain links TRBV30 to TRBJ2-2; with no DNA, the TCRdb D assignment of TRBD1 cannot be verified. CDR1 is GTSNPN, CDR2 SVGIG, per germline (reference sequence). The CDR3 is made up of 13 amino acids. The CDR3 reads CAWDGTGAGELFF.

This CDR3 is CASSPDRVVGNTIYF. This chain uses TRBV12-3 or TRBV12-4 with TRBJ1-3; there is no DNA to check the TCRdb D call of TRBD1. The CDR3 runs 15 residues.

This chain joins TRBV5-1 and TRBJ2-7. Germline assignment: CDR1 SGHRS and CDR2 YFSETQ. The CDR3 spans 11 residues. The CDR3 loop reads CASSSEDEQYF.

The chain's CDR3 is CASSLRAEQFF. J is TRBJ2-1 and V is TRBV28; without DNA, the TCRdb call of TRBD2 cannot be checked. The CDR3 consists of 11 residues. From germline, CDR1 is MDHEN and CDR2 SYDVKM.

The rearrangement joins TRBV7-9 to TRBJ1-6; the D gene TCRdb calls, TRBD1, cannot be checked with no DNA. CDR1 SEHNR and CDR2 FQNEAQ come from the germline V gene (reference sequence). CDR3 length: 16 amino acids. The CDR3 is CASSRVGSEGSSPLHF.

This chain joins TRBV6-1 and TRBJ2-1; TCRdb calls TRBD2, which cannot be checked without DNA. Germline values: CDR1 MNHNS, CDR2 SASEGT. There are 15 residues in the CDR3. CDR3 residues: CASNFGGGRGNEQFF.

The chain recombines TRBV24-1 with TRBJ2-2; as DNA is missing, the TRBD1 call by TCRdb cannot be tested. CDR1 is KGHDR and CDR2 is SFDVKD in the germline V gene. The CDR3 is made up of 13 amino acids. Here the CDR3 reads CATSPRPYGELFF.

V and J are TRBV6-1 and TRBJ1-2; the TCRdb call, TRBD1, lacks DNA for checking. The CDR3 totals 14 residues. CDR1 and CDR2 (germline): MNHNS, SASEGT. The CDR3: CASSPLRGSGGYTF.